Following are 15 T cell receptor beta chains from one sample sequenced in a study of blood T cell repertoires in COVID-19 (dated by TCRdb to the early 2020s). To prepare the library, the immunoSEQ multiplex PCR assay was applied. TCRdb mirrors the immuneACCESS table, restricted to in-frame sequences. Some clones are absent from its copies; in checked studies, under half trace to an unresolved V gene, and the reason for the others is unknown. In this sample the table shows some 250,000 clones, about 90% of which occur a single time. The ten largest clones take up 1.2% of the sample. The source material was PBMCs or T cells enriched from blood (not recorded which). These receptors originate from a human donor in a cohort exposed to, infected with or recovered from COVID-19 (not recorded which). The donor label of this sample is uncertain.

The CDR3 bases are TGTGCCAGTTTTGGGCTAGAGGGCTACGAGCAGTACTTC. Its translation is CASFGLEGYEQYF. The chain has TRBV2 and TRBJ2-7, with a possible D match to TRBD2 (5 bases). CDR1 is SNHLY, CDR2 FYNNEI, per germline. The CDR3 has 13 amino acids. V shed 9 bases and J shed 3 bases, with 15 bases lying between them.

This sequence joins TRBV7-2 and TRBJ2-1, with D possibly matching TRBD1 (5 bases). V was clipped by 1 base and J by 7 bases, with 14 bases between them. Germline lookup yields CDR1 SGHTA and CDR2 FQGNSA. The CDR3 sequence is 15 residues long. CDR3 sequence reads: CASSLDSQGWNEQFF. In DNA form, the CDR3 reads TGTGCCAGCAGCTTAGATAGCCAGGGCTGGAATGAGCAGTTCTTC.

The chain recombines TRBV6-5 with TRBJ2-7, with TRBD2 matching over 10 bases. Germline-derived CDR1 and CDR2 are MNHEY and SVGAGI. The CDR3 has 13 residues. Trimming took 2 bases from V and 7 from J; bases not matched to a gene: 2. This CDR3 reads CASSYSGGVEQYF. DNA of the CDR3: TGTGCCAGCAGTTACAGCGGGGGGGTTGAGCAGTACTTC.

The rearrangement links TRBV6-6 to TRBJ1-5, with 7 bases that match TRBD1. The CDR3 covers 15 residues. The junction had 6 bases not matched to a gene; V was cut back by 3 bases and J by 4 bases. Germline V gene sequence: CDR1 MNHNY, CDR2 SVGAGI (reference sequence). The CDR3 spells CASSYEGARNQPQHF. Here the CDR3 DNA reads TGTGCCAGCAGTTATGAGGGGGCGCGGAATCAGCCCCAGCATTTT.

This sequence joins TRBV30 and TRBJ1-6; D gene uncertain. The V and J ends lost 0 bases and 7 bases respectively, with 10 bases between them. CDR3 size: 14 residues. Germline V gene data show CDR1 as GTSNPN and CDR2 as SVGIG (reference sequence). In DNA, the CDR3 is TGTGCCTGGAGTGTAATGGCGGGAAATTCACCCCTCCACTTT. It specifies CAWSVMAGNSPLHF.

The chain uses TRBV5-6 and TRBJ2-5; D gene ambiguous. The CDR3 has 14 amino acids. Looked up from germline, CDR1 is SGHDT and CDR2 is YYEEEE. The V and J ends lost 2 bases and 5 bases respectively, with 13 bases between them. The CDR3 sequence: CASSLWSPRETQYF. CDR3 nucleotide sequence: TGTGCCAGCAGCTTATGGTCACCGCGGGAGACCCAGTACTTC. The full variable domain, with the rest looked up from reference TRBV5-6 and TRBJ2-5, is DAGVTQSPTHLIKTRGQQVTLRCSPKSGHDTVSWYQQALGQGPQFIFQYYEEEERQRGNFPDRFSGHQFPNYSSELNVNALLLGDSALYLCASSLWSPRETQYFGPGTRLLVL.

The V call is TRBV5-4, the J call TRBJ1-2; 7 bases fit TRBD1. The CDR3 totals 15 residues. Germline-derived CDR1 and CDR2 are SGHNT and YYREEE (reference sequence). Unmatched junction bases numbered 4, after V lost 0 bases and J lost 2 bases. The CDR3: CASSLGDSYNYGYTF. The CDR3 DNA follows: TGTGCCAGCAGCTTGGGGGACAGTTACAACTATGGCTACACCTTC.

This sequence joins TRBV29-1 and TRBJ2-1, with 7 bases that match TRBD2. The CDR3 is 13 amino acids. Germline CDR1 reads SQVTM; CDR2 reads ANQGSEA. V lost 6 bases to trimming and J lost 10 bases; unmatched junction nucleotides: 12. The CDR3 is CSVLGGSSDEQFF. The CDR3, as DNA: TGCAGCGTACTCGGGGGGAGTAGCGACGAGCAGTTCTTC.

The V call is TRBV7-2, the J call TRBJ2-3, with 7 nucleotides matching TRBD1. The germline V gene encodes CDR1 SGHTA and CDR2 FQGNSA. V gave up 4 bases and J gave up 6 bases; unmatched junction bases: 10. This CDR3 is built from 15 residues. CDR3 nucleotides: TGTGCCAGCAGCTCGCACCCGACAGGGCGGGATACGCAGTATTTT. Amino acids: CASSSHPTGRDTQYF.

The chain uses TRBV28 and TRBJ1-5; D gene unclear. The V gene's germline CDR1 is MDHEN and CDR2 SYDVKM. V shed 11 bases and J shed 4 bases, with 12 bases lying between them. The CDR3 covers 12 residues. CDR3 residues: CAVTTLNQPQHF. The CDR3 DNA sequence: TGTGCCGTGACGACTCTTAATCAGCCCCAGCATTTT.

V is TRBV3-1 (or the pseudogene TRBV3-2) and J is TRBJ2-7, with TRBD2 matching over 8 bases. The germline CDR1 and CDR2 sequences are LGHDT and YNNKEL (reference sequence). The CDR3 totals 16 residues. V lost 4 bases to trimming and J lost 2 bases; unmatched junction nucleotides: 10. This CDR3 reads CASSPRPSGGAYEQYF. DNA of the CDR3: TGTGCCAGCAGCCCCCGTCCGAGCGGGGGAGCCTACGAGCAGTACTTC.

V is TRBV19 and J is TRBJ1-2; D perhaps matches TRBD1 (5 bases). The CDR3 runs to 13 residues. Germline CDR1 reads LNHDA; CDR2 reads SQIVND (reference sequence). V dropped 3 bases and J dropped 5 bases, with 10 bases sitting between them. CDR3 sequence (DNA): TGTGCCAGTAGTATGGGCAGGGAATATGGCTACACCTTC. Translation: CASSMGREYGYTF.

The CDR3 DNA reads as TGTGCCAGCAGCTTAAAACAGGGGGCTCCCTACGAGCAGTACTTC. This sequence encodes CASSLKQGAPYEQYF. The rearrangement links TRBV11-3 to TRBJ2-7; 9 bases match TRBD1. This CDR3 is 15 amino acids long. V shed 2 bases, J shed 2 bases, and the junction held 4 bases outside the gene matches. The germline gives CDR1 SGHNT, CDR2 YENEEA.

The chain couples TRBV19 to TRBJ2-3; D unresolved. This CDR3 contains 15 residues. CDR1 is LNHDA, CDR2 SQIVND, per germline (reference sequence). The V gene lost 1 base and the J gene lost 0 bases, with 8 bases spanning the gap. As DNA, the CDR3 is TGTGCCAGTAGTATAGTCACGACTAGCACAGATACGCAGTATTTT. Translating it yields CASSIVTTSTDTQYF.

This rearrangement joins TRBV30 to TRBJ1-1; no definite D call. Trimming stripped 4 bases from V and 6 bases from J, with 15 bases between. The germline CDR1 and CDR2 sequences are GTSNPN and SVGIG (reference sequence). The CDR3 consists of 13 residues. The CDR3 coding sequence is TGTGCCTGGACCCTAATCGGAGGACCTGAAGCTTTCTTT. Protein: CAWTLIGGPEAFF.